The 20 T cell receptor beta chains below all came from one sample that was sequenced in a study of cytomegalovirus exposure and HLA in healthy donors. PCR used 60 Vbeta primers and 13 Jbeta primers. Sequencing used immunoSEQ multiplex PCR; TCRdb keeps in-frame clones, though not all of them. Of approximately 150,000 clones in the sample, over 60% were seen once. Material: PBMCs. The receptors were gathered from a woman aged 60-75 years in good health and CMV-seronegative.

This sequence joins TRBV7-9 and TRBJ1-4; 7 positions match TRBD1. The V gene end was trimmed by 6 bases and the J gene end by 7 bases; junction bases not matched to a gene: 8. The germline V gene encodes CDR1 SEHNR and CDR2 FQNEAQ (reference sequence). CDR3 length: 14 residues. The CDR3 DNA follows: TGTGCCAGCAGTCCCCGACAGGGCGGTGAAAAACTGTTTTTT. Translating it yields CASSPRQGGEKLFF.

Written as DNA, the CDR3 is TGTGCCAGCAGCCCCGACCGGACAGTCTATGGCTACACCTTC. Protein: CASSPDRTVYGYTF. The chain is built from TRBV7-9 and TRBJ1-2; possibly TRBD1 for D (6 bases). CDR3 length: 14 residues. The V end was cut by 5 bases, the J end by 4 bases, with 14 bases between. The germline CDR1 and CDR2 sequences are SEHNR and FQNEAQ (reference sequence).

The chain combines TRBV28 with TRBJ1-2, with D perhaps TRBD1 (5 bases). From germline, CDR1 is MDHEN and CDR2 SYDVKM. Trimming took off 5 bases at V and 0 bases at J, with 16 bases between the two ends. The CDR3 has 16 amino acids. The CDR3 nucleotides are TGTGCCAGCAGTCCCCGTCGACAGAAGACTAACTATGGCTACACCTTC. It specifies CASSPRRQKTNYGYTF.

The chain uses TRBV5-6 and TRBJ1-5, with unresolved D. The V end was cut by 0 bases, the J end by 4 bases, with 8 bases between. CDR1 SGHDT and CDR2 YYEEEE come from the germline V gene. The CDR3 extends over 14 amino acids. CDR3 nucleotide sequence: TGTGCCAGCAGCTTGGTTCACAGTAATCAGCCCCAGCATTTT. Its translation: CASSLVHSNQPQHF.

This chain joins TRBV19 and TRBJ2-7, with 7 bases fitting TRBD1. The CDR3 totals 12 residues. Germline assignment: CDR1 LNHDA and CDR2 SQIVND (reference sequence). The ends lost 6 bases at V and 6 bases at J; junction bases unmatched: 5. The chain's CDR3 is CASSDRAREQYF. The DNA for the CDR3 is TGTGCCAGTAGCGACAGGGCACGCGAGCAGTACTTC.

This sequence joins TRBV6-7 and TRBJ2-1, with 8 bases that match TRBD2. TRBV6-7 is given ORF status, its function remaining uncertain. CDR3 length: 11 residues. V was pared by 6 bases and J by 9 bases, with 1 base of the junction left unmatched. DNA of the CDR3: TGTGCCAGCAGCAGCGGGGGTGAGCAGTTCTTC. It codes for CASSSGGEQFF.

This clone was seen a handful of times. This chain connects TRBV7-9 to TRBJ2-1; 12 nucleotides align to TRBD2. Germline CDR1 reads SEHNR; CDR2 reads FQNEAQ (reference sequence). V gave up 1 base and J gave up 6 bases; unmatched junction bases: 10. The CDR3 totals 18 residues. In nucleotides, the CDR3 is TGTGCCAGCAGCTTAGTTTTTGGTTGGACTAGCGGGATCAATGAGCAGTTCTTC. It yields the protein CASSLVFGWTSGINEQFF.

This rearrangement joins TRBV7-3 to TRBJ2-3; 8 nucleotides agree with TRBD2. CDR1 and CDR2 from the germline V gene are SGHTA and FQGTGA. The CDR3 length is 16 residues. Unmatched junction bases numbered 8, after V lost 5 bases and J lost 1 base. This chain's CDR3 is CASSHRGGLGTDTQYF. In DNA, the CDR3 is TGTGCCAGCAGCCACCGCGGGGGGTTGGGCACAGATACGCAGTATTTT.

The J gene is TRBJ1-4, the V gene TRBV30, with 11 positions matching TRBD1. This CDR3 comprises 15 residues. With V trimmed by 6 bases and J by 7 bases, 10 bases remained unmatched. Per the germline V gene, CDR1 is GTSNPN and CDR2 is SVGIG (reference sequence). CDR3 coding DNA: TGTGCCTGTCCTATCCCGGGACAGGGGGGTGAAAAACTGTTTTTT. Protein: CACPIPGQGGEKLFF.

This clone showed up just once. V is TRBV29-1 and J is TRBJ2-1, with D possibly being TRBD1 (6 bases). V was cut by 3 bases and J by 4 bases, with 10 bases left in between. CDR1 SQVTM and CDR2 ANQGSEA come from the germline V gene. The CDR3 spans 13 residues. CDR3 protein: CSVDGRGYNEQFF. CDR3 in DNA: TGCAGCGTTGACGGCAGGGGTTACAATGAGCAGTTCTTC.

This sequence joins TRBV21-1 and TRBJ2-7; the table calls TRBD2, which could not be checked here. TRBV21-1 is deemed a pseudogene. CDR3 length: 15 amino acids. Here the CDR3 reads CASSKSMRAPYEQYF. DNA of the CDR3: TGTGCCAGCAGCAAAAGCATGCGGGCCCCCTACGAGCAGTACTTC.

The rearrangement joins TRBV29-1 to TRBJ1-2, with a possible D match to TRBD1 (6 bases). This CDR3 region has 19 residues. Per the germline V gene, CDR1 is SQVTM and CDR2 is ANQGSEA. Trimming cost V 7 bases and J 2 bases, with 32 bases left between them. As DNA, the CDR3 is TGCAGCGCCCGGGGTCCGCGTTCGTCAGGGGCCTACGAGAACTATGGCTACACCTTC. Translating it yields CSARGPRSSGAYENYGYTF.

This chain connects TRBV27 to TRBJ2-5, with a weak D call TRBD2 (5 bases). Germline assignment: CDR1 MNHEY and CDR2 SMNVEV (reference sequence). The CDR3 runs to 15 residues. V lost 1 base and J lost 1, with 10 bases in between. CDR3 bases: TGTGCCAGCAGTTTATATGGCGGGCCCCAAGAGACCCAGTACTTC. It encodes CASSLYGGPQETQYF.

This chain links TRBV30 with TRBJ2-1, with no clear D. Germline lookup yields CDR1 GTSNPN and CDR2 SVGIG (reference sequence). With 1 base removed from V and 1 base from J, the gap between germline ends came to 11 bases. The CDR3 extends over 15 amino acids. For the CDR3, the DNA is TGTGCCTGGAGTGAGACTGGCCCATCCTACAATGAGCAGTTCTTC. Translation gives CAWSETGPSYNEQFF.

This clone was recorded once. The chain recombines TRBV9 with TRBJ1-3, with D perhaps TRBD1 (6 bases). The CDR3 runs to 14 residues. Trimming removed 3 bases from V and 6 bases from J, with 13 bases in between. Looked up from germline, CDR1 is SGDLS and CDR2 is YYNGEE. CDR3 DNA sequence: TGTGCCAGCAGCGAAACAGGGAGTTTAAACACCATATATTTT. This codes for CASSETGSLNTIYF. Full variable domain (remainder filled in from reference TRBV9 and TRBJ1-3): DSGVTQTPKHLITATGQRVTLRCSPRSGDLSVYWYQQSLDQGLQFLIQYYNGEERAKGNILERFSAQQFPDLHSELNLSSLELGDSALYFCASSETGSLNTIYFGEGSWLTVV.

The V call is TRBV7-9, the J call TRBJ1-2; 7 nucleotides agree with TRBD1. The V gene end was trimmed by 0 bases and the J gene end by 4 bases; junction bases not matched to a gene: 2. This CDR3 is 14 amino acids long. The germline CDR1 and CDR2 sequences are SEHNR and FQNEAQ (reference sequence). The CDR3 region has the DNA TGTGCCAGCAGCTTAGCCCAGGGGGGCTATGGCTACACCTTC. Amino acid sequence: CASSLAQGGYGYTF.

V usage is TRBV5-1 and J usage is TRBJ1-5, with no clear D. V dropped 1 base and J dropped 7 bases, with 9 bases sitting between them. The CDR3 consists of 13 residues. The V gene's germline CDR1 is SGHRS and CDR2 YFSETQ. CDR3 loop: CASSLSTGQPQHF. CDR3 bases: TGCGCCAGCAGCTTGTCGACTGGACAGCCCCAGCATTTT.

V gene TRBV5-1 combines with J gene TRBJ2-7; D is ambiguous. Germline values: CDR1 SGHRS, CDR2 YFSETQ. V was shortened by 3 bases and J by 9 bases, with 16 bases between the two germline ends. The CDR3 is 13 amino acids. The CDR3 sequence: CASSSSGSFPQYF. CDR3 coding DNA: TGCGCCAGCAGCTCCTCCGGGTCCTTTCCGCAGTACTTC.

This chain connects TRBV7-6 to TRBJ1-3; 9 bases line up with TRBD1. The CDR3 contains 16 residues. The ends lost 3 bases at V and 0 bases at J; junction bases unmatched: 3. Germline-derived CDR1 and CDR2 are SGHVS and FNYEAQ. The CDR3 DNA follows: TGTGCCAGCAGCTTGGGACAGGGAGTCTCTGGAAACACCATATATTTT. As protein: CASSLGQGVSGNTIYF. Full variable domain (missing parts from reference TRBV7-6 and TRBJ1-3): GAGVSQSPRYKVTKRGQDVALRCDPISGHVSLYWYRQALGQGPEFLTYFNYEAQQDKSGLPNDRFSAERPEGSISTLTIQRTEQRDSAMYRCASSLGQGVSGNTIYFGEGSWLTVV.

The chain is built from TRBV6-1 and TRBJ2-5, with 8 bases aligning to TRBD1. Trimming at V came to 6 bases and at J to 4 bases, leaving 7 bases not matched to a gene. There are 14 residues in the CDR3. Germline V gene data show CDR1 as MNHNS and CDR2 as SASEGT. DNA of the CDR3: TGTGCCAGCAGGATAGGGACAGGCGTAGAGACCCAGTACTTC. Protein: CASRIGTGVETQYF.